The 32 T cell receptor beta chains below were found in one sample sequenced in a study of post-analysis software for immune sequencing data. These TCRs' antigens remain unknown. The TCR beta cDNA libraries contained unique molecular identifiers. TCRdb fed the PCR reads into MiXCR, producing one record per CDR3 protein. The sample records hundreds of thousands of distinct CDR3 sequences, about 27% being singletons. Study results and limitations: Compared with controls, patients had more of about five TRBV segments, including TRBV5-6, TRBV5-1 and TRBV20-1.

Material: blood. Every receptor here comes from a girl between 5 and 17 years old with multiple sclerosis.

This clonotype was picked up a small number of times. CDR3 sequence (DNA): TGTGCCATCAGCCCGACGGGAAGCACAGATACGCAGTATTTT. Translated: CAISPTGSTDTQYF. The J gene is TRBJ2-3, the V gene TRBV10-3, with TRBD2 as a possible D gene (5 bases). V was cut by 6 bases and J by 0 bases, with 10 bases left in between. The CDR3 totals 14 residues. Germline V gene data show CDR1 as ENHRY and CDR2 as SYGVKD.

The chain couples TRBV20-1 to TRBJ2-1, with D possibly matching TRBD2 (5 bases). CDR3 length: 17 residues. The V gene lost 1 base and the J gene lost 3 bases, with 19 bases spanning the gap. CDR1 is DFQATT, CDR2 SNEGSKA, per germline (reference sequence). The CDR3 loop is CSARARTAGFYYNEQFF. The CDR3 DNA reads TGCAGTGCTAGAGCGAGGACTGCCGGTTTTTACTACAATGAGCAGTTCTTC.

This clonotype was detected only a few times. The rearrangement joins TRBV10-2 to TRBJ1-2; 7 bases line up with TRBD1. The trim removed 6 bases at V and 1 base at J, leaving 2 bases unmatched. The CDR3 loop spans 13 amino acids. CDR1 is WSHSY, CDR2 SAAADI, per germline. The CDR3 protein is CASRHRGNYGYTF. The DNA for the CDR3 is TGCGCCAGCAGGCACAGGGGTAACTATGGCTACACCTTC.

This clonotype has more than one count but fewer than ten. V and J are TRBV6-5 and TRBJ1-1; weak D call: TRBD1 (6 bases). The CDR3 spans 17 residues. Looked up from germline, CDR1 is MNHEY and CDR2 is SVGAGI. Trimming took off 0 bases at V and 2 bases at J, with 16 bases between the two ends. The CDR3 region has the DNA TGTGCCAGCAGTTACTCTCCAAGGACAGCCTATAACACTGAAGCTTTCTTT. Encoded protein: CASSYSPRTAYNTEAFF.

This chain links TRBV6-1 with TRBJ1-5; D is undetermined. The CDR3 length is 14 residues. Germline V gene data show CDR1 as MNHNS and CDR2 as SASEGT. V was pared by 6 bases and J by 0 bases, with 9 bases between. The CDR3 DNA reads as TGTGCCAGCAGAACGCGGGTTAGCAATCAGCCCCAGCATTTT. Amino acids: CASRTRVSNQPQHF.

V gene TRBV18 combines with J gene TRBJ2-1; TRBD1 agrees at 8 bases. V shed 5 bases and J 2 bases; nucleotides not matched to a gene: 8. Per germline, CDR1 KGHSH and CDR2 LQKENI. CDR3 length: 16 amino acids. Here the CDR3 reads CASSSQTGVAYNEQFF. CDR3 coding DNA: TGTGCCAGCTCATCCCAGACAGGGGTCGCCTACAATGAGCAGTTCTTC.

The V gene is TRBV20-1, the J gene TRBJ2-5, with D possibly being TRBD1 (6 bases). Deletions cut 5 bases from V and 4 bases from J, with 14 bases between. CDR1 is DFQATT and CDR2 is SNEGSKA in the germline V gene (reference sequence). This CDR3 is built from 13 residues. The CDR3 region has the DNA TGCAGTGCTGATCGGGACATAAGAGAGACCCAGTACTTC. Protein product: CSADRDIRETQYF.

Concerning this clonotype: The germline gene is not matched at one end of the junction; a read error may be the cause. This rearrangement joins TRBV4-3 to TRBJ1-6, with TRBD1 as a possible D gene (5 bases). The CDR3 sequence is 16 residues long. Germline lookup yields CDR1 LGHNA and CDR2 YSLEER. As DNA, the CDR3 is TGCGCCAGCAGCCAAGGGGTGGGACTTCGTAATTCATCCCTCCACTTT. Translation: CASSQGVGLRNSSLHF.

This clonotype came up a few times. The chain carries TRBV27 and TRBJ2-1; D is tentatively TRBD1 or TRBD2 (7 bases each). CDR1 MNHEY and CDR2 SMNVEV come from the germline V gene (reference sequence). The CDR3 totals 15 residues. V was cut by 8 bases and J by 8 bases, with 22 bases left in between. CDR3 residues: CASGATAGGGDEQFF. For the CDR3, the DNA is TGTGCCAGCGGGGCAACGGCAGGGGGGGGCGATGAGCAGTTCTTC.

This chain links TRBV29-1 with TRBJ2-3, with TRBD2 identical over 7 bases. V lost 2 bases, J lost 5 bases, and 4 bases stayed unmatched. The germline V gene has CDR1 SQVTM and CDR2 ANQGSEA. The CDR3 is 13 amino acids. CDR3 protein: CSVEHLAGDTQYF. As DNA, the CDR3 is TGCAGCGTTGAACACTTAGCGGGAGATACGCAGTATTTT.

In this sample, this clonotype turned up once. CDR3 nucleotide sequence: TGCAGTGCTAGAGTGGGGGGCGGTTGGCAGCCCCAGCATTTT. It yields the protein CSARVGGGWQPQHF. The rearrangement uses TRBV20-1 and TRBJ1-5; possible D gene TRBD1, 6 bases. Per germline, CDR1 DFQATT and CDR2 SNEGSKA (reference sequence). This CDR3 has 14 residues. Trimming pared 1 base from V and 7 bases from J, leaving 14 bases between.

The CDR3 is CASSDHQAPYEQYF. CDR3 coding DNA: TGTGCCAGCAGTGACCATCAGGCCCCCTACGAGCAGTACTTC. The genes are TRBV6-4 and TRBJ2-7; no clear D. Germline CDR1 reads MRHNA; CDR2 reads SNTAGT. The length of the CDR3 is 14 residues. V gave up 2 bases and J gave up 2 bases, with 10 bases separating them.

This clonotype was picked up a small number of times. V and J are TRBV6-5 and TRBJ2-2; TRBD1 agrees at 9 bases. This CDR3 contains 14 residues. CDR1 is MNHEY and CDR2 is SVGAGI in the germline V gene. Unmatched junction bases numbered 5, after V lost 8 bases and J lost 4 bases. CDR3 nucleotides: TGTGCCAGCCGTCTGACAGGGGGCACCGGGGAGCTGTTTTTT. Translating it yields CASRLTGGTGELFF.

The chain combines TRBV2 with TRBJ2-3; 7 positions agree with TRBD1. V was clipped by 6 bases and J by 2 bases; unmatched bases: 11. The CDR3 loop spans 16 amino acids. CDR1 and CDR2 (germline): SNHLY, FYNNEI. Here the CDR3 reads CASSPETGKDTDTQYF. Here the CDR3 DNA reads TGTGCCAGCAGCCCCGAGACAGGGAAAGACACAGATACGCAGTATTTT.

This rearrangement joins TRBV25-1 to TRBJ2-3; weak D call: TRBD2 (5 bases). The germline CDR1 and CDR2 sequences are MGHDK and SYGVNS. V lost 6 bases and J lost 5, with 12 bases in between. This CDR3 contains 13 residues. The CDR3, as DNA: TGTGCCAGCAGCCCGGGCCGGGAAGATACGCAGTATTTT. Translating it yields CASSPGREDTQYF.

V is TRBV12-3 or TRBV12-4 and J is TRBJ2-6; 11 nucleotides agree with TRBD1. V was clipped by 5 bases and J by 0 bases; unmatched bases: 9. The CDR3 runs 19 residues. CDR3 nucleotide sequence: TGTGCCAGCAGTCTGTTGGGGGGGACAGGGGGCTCTGGGGCCAACGTCCTGACTTTC. Protein sequence: CASSLLGGTGGSGANVLTF.

This chain connects TRBV24-1 to TRBJ2-1; a possible D gene is TRBD2 (6 bases). Trimming removed 9 bases at V and 6 bases at J, with 14 bases between. Germline CDR1 and CDR2: KGHDR and SFDVKD. This CDR3 region has 13 residues. CDR3 sequence: CATSFVGGNEQFF. The DNA for the CDR3 is TGTGCCACCTCTTTTGTGGGGGGCAATGAGCAGTTCTTC.

The gene calls are TRBV4-3 and TRBJ2-5; the D call may be TRBD1 or TRBD2 (6 bases each). The V gene lost 3 bases and the J gene lost 1 base, with 15 bases spanning the gap. CDR3 size: 16 residues. Germline V lookup: CDR1 LGHNA, CDR2 YSLEER. The CDR3 sequence: CASSQGLQGPQETQYF. CDR3 nucleotide sequence: TGCGCCAGCAGCCAGGGACTCCAGGGGCCCCAAGAGACCCAGTACTTC.

CDR3 coding DNA: TGTGCCAGCATGATACAGGGCTATTCACCCCTCCACTTT. As protein: CASMIQGYSPLHF. V usage is TRBV6-6 and J usage is TRBJ1-6, with D maybe TRBD1 (6 bases). Trimming took 7 bases from V and 8 from J, leaving 12 bases between them. Germline CDR1 and CDR2: MNHNY and SVGAGI (reference sequence). This CDR3 has 13 amino acids.

This clonotype occurred a few times. The chain couples TRBV3-1 to TRBJ2-3; the match to TRBD2 covers 8 bases. Germline V gene data show CDR1 as LGHDT and CDR2 as YNNKEL (reference sequence). The CDR3 is 18 amino acids. V lost 1 base, J lost 2 bases, and 11 bases stayed unmatched. CDR3 region: CASSQGSQRGPFTDTQYF. CDR3 nucleotides: TGTGCCAGCAGCCAAGGTTCCCAGCGGGGGCCATTCACAGATACGCAGTATTTT.

The chain carries TRBV7-9 and TRBJ2-7; TRBD1 agrees at 7 bases. Losses at the gene ends were 5 bases for V and 6 bases for J; bases not matched to a gene: 13. The germline CDR1 and CDR2 sequences are SEHNR and FQNEAQ (reference sequence). The CDR3 contains 15 residues. The CDR3 protein is CASSPTTGVGGEQYF. The CDR3 DNA reads as TGTGCCAGCAGCCCCACAACAGGGGTCGGTGGCGAGCAGTACTTC.

This clonotype was counted a few times. The genes are TRBV20-1 and TRBJ2-1, with a possible D match to TRBD2 (5 bases). CDR3 length: 15 amino acids. CDR1 is DFQATT and CDR2 is SNEGSKA in the germline V gene (reference sequence). Deletions cut 6 bases from V and 4 bases from J, with 19 bases between. The CDR3 bases are TGCAGTGCCCGAACATCAGTTTGGGAGTACAATGAGCAGTTCTTC. As protein: CSARTSVWEYNEQFF.

This clonotype has ten or more counts. The chain recombines TRBV7-8 with TRBJ2-5; D ambiguous. V lost 5 bases and J 1 base, leaving 5 bases between the germline ends. This CDR3 contains 12 residues. Germline V gives CDR1 SGHVS, CDR2 FQNEAQ. Here the CDR3 DNA reads TGTGCCAGCAGCGAAGTCCAAGAGACCCAGTACTTC. The encoded protein is CASSEVQETQYF. Drawing the rest from reference TRBV7-8 and TRBJ2-5, the complete variable domain is GAGVSQSPRYKVAKRGQDVALRCDPISGHVSLFWYQQALGQGPEFLTYFQNEAQLDKSGLPSDRFFAERPEGSVSTLKIQRTQQEDSAVYLCASSEVQETQYFGPGTRLLVL.

This clonotype appeared a few times. The chain couples TRBV6-5 to TRBJ2-7, with D possibly called TRBD1 or TRBD2 (5 bases each). Germline CDR1 and CDR2: MNHEY and SVGAGI. The V end lost 1 base, the J end lost 5 bases, and 12 bases lay between the germline ends. The CDR3 length is 14 residues. As DNA, the CDR3 is TGTGCCAGCAGTTACTTCCGAGGGGTTAACGAGCAGTACTTC. Translated, it gives CASSYFRGVNEQYF.

The CDR3 bases are TGTGCCAGCAGTTCCGGGACTAGCGGGCGGAAAGCTCGGTCCGAGCAGTACTTC. It yields the protein CASSSGTSGRKARSEQYF. This chain connects TRBV28 to TRBJ2-4; 12 nucleotides agree with TRBD2. The J call is uncertain, as TRBJ2-7 better fits the DNA end. CDR1 MDHEN and CDR2 SYDVKM come from the germline V gene. The CDR3 totals 18 residues.

The rearrangement uses TRBV7-9 and TRBJ2-5, with 7 bases that match TRBD1. The CDR3 has 13 residues. The germline V gene encodes CDR1 SEHNR and CDR2 FQNEAQ (reference sequence). The J segment lost 11 bases and the V segment lost 0 bases, leaving 6 bases of the junction unmatched. The CDR3: CASSLAGTAKQYF. DNA for the CDR3: TGTGCCAGCAGCTTAGCAGGGACAGCCAAGCAGTACTTC.

This clonotype was observed a handful of times. The genes are TRBV7-2 and TRBJ2-7, with 7 nucleotides matching TRBD2. The CDR3 loop spans 16 amino acids. The V gene's germline CDR1 is SGHTA and CDR2 FQGNSA. V was clipped by 0 bases and J by 2 bases; unmatched bases: 7. The CDR3 sequence: CASSLAPWTRPYEQYF. In DNA form, the CDR3 reads TGTGCCAGCAGCTTAGCCCCCTGGACTAGACCCTACGAGCAGTACTTC.

This clonotype has just a few counts. This sequence joins TRBV4-1 and TRBJ1-2; 7 nucleotides agree with TRBD1. Germline assignment: CDR1 MGHRA and CDR2 YSYEKL. CDR3 size: 14 residues. Unmatched junction bases numbered 5, after V lost 5 bases and J lost 2 bases. The CDR3 spells CASSAHRGNYGYTF. The CDR3 DNA reads TGCGCCAGCAGCGCCCACAGGGGAAACTATGGCTACACCTTC.

This clonotype was observed a handful of times. The chain has TRBV21-1 and TRBJ1-5; the table's D call, TRBD1, has no DNA check behind it. TRBV21-1 is classified as a pseudogene. The CDR3 runs 13 residues. The CDR3 DNA sequence: TGTGCCAGCAGCAAAGGACAGCCACAGCCCCAGCATTTT. Its protein is CASSKGQPQPQHF.

This clonotype was seen a few times. V and J are TRBV11-1 and TRBJ2-6, with a weak D call TRBD1 (5 bases). Germline CDR1 SGHAT, CDR2 FQDESV (reference sequence). The V end lost 7 bases, the J end lost 0 bases, and 10 bases lay between the germline ends. This CDR3 region has 15 residues. In DNA, the CDR3 is TGTGCCAGCACCCTCAGGGCCTCTGGGGCCAACGTCCTGACTTTC. Its translation: CASTLRASGANVLTF.

This clonotype was detected only a few times. The rearrangement joins TRBV28 to TRBJ2-5, with TRBD1 matching over 8 bases. The CDR3 loop spans 14 amino acids. Per germline, CDR1 MDHEN and CDR2 SYDVKM. Unmatched junction bases numbered 6, after V lost 8 bases and J lost 1 base. The CDR3 loop reads CASDRGSGQETQYF. The CDR3 coding sequence is TGTGCCAGCGACAGGGGTAGCGGCCAAGAGACCCAGTACTTC.

This clonotype was counted between two and nine times. CDR3: CAISLRGTSDYEQYF. The DNA of the CDR3 is TGTGCCATCAGCCTAAGGGGGACTAGCGACTACGAGCAGTACTTC. J is TRBJ2-7 and V is TRBV10-3; 10 bases align to TRBD2. J lost 3 bases, V lost 6 bases, and 8 bases had no gene match. The germline V gene encodes CDR1 ENHRY and CDR2 SYGVKD. The CDR3 length is 15 residues.